This T cell receptor (beta chain) was sequenced for a study of blood T cells in healthy people across ages. Study-wide results and limits: Donors of long life had a larger count of naive CD4+ cells and greater diversity than aged donors. Possibly confounding the expanded clonotype changes was the fact that donor CMV status was unknown. Unsorted PBMC input precluded a conclusive naive versus antigen-experienced comparison.

The germline V and J ends were trimmed by 2 bases and 8 bases, with 15 bases remaining between them. Germline CDR1 and CDR2: MGHRA and YSYEKL. CDR3 length: 14 residues. They isolated at least 7 million PBMCs from each sample. It was with a sample-barcoded 5' primer and a J-beta primer mix that a second PCR of about 7 to 12 cycles was run. TCRdb passed the 5' RACE reads through MiXCR, listing each CDR3 protein once. The sample records about 1,800,000 distinct CDR3 sequences, roughly 27% being singletons. This clonotype was counted many times. Its antigen is not identified. The chain carries TRBV4-1 and TRBJ1-2; D is unclear. Material: blood. The TCR comes from a woman under 40 in good health. CDR3 DNA sequence: TGCGCCAGCAGCCAAAGTCAGGACTATCAAGGCTACACCTTC. Protein: CASSQSQDYQGYTF.